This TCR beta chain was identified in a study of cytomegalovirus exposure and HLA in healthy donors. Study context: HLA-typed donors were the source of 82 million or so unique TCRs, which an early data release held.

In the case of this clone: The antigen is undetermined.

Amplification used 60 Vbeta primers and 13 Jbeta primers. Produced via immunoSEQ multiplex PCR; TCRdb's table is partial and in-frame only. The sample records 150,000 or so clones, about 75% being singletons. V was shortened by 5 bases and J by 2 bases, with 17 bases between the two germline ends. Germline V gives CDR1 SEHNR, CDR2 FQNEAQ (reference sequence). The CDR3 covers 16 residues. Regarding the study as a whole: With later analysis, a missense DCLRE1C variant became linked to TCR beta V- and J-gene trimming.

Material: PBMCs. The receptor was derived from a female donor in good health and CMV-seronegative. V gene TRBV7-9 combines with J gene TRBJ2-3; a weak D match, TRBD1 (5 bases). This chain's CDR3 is CASSPDKDEATDTQYF. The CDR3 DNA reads TGTGCCAGCAGCCCGGACAAGGATGAGGCCACAGATACGCAGTATTTT.